This TCR beta chain came from a study of shared clonotypes between healthy human individuals. Points from the study as a whole: Non-shared clonotypes had lower generation probabilities than those shared by all four donors. Naive subsets generally had larger estimated richness than memory subsets.

The CDR3 is 15 amino acids. V gave up 6 bases and J gave up 1 base, with 17 bases separating them. CDR1 SGHRS and CDR2 YFSETQ come from the germline V gene. Note on this clone: What it recognizes is unknown.

The material for each subset, its genomic DNA, was split evenly across several immunoSEQ plates. On sorted subsets, replicate PCRs used about 200 ng DNA, or 30,000 or so T cell genomes. Measured with immunoSEQ multiplex PCR; TCRdb has only the in-frame clones, and not every one. The sample lists about 550,000 clones; 95% to 96% were seen once. Terminally differentiated effector memory CD45RA+ cells were excluded from the naive CD8 cells, which were CD45RO-negative and positively selected for CCR7. What was sequenced was naive CD8+ T cells sorted from blood. The origin of this receptor is a young woman in good health. The chain recombines TRBV5-1 with TRBJ2-7; D is perhaps TRBD1 or TRBD2 (5 bases each). This CDR3 reads CASIHRDAGSYEQYF. The CDR3 DNA follows: TGCGCCAGCATCCACCGGGACGCAGGATCCTACGAGCAGTACTTC.